A single sample gave rise to the 3 T cell receptor beta chains below, sequenced in a study of radiotherapy plus CTLA-4 blockade in lung cancer. The method was immunoSEQ multiplex PCR; TCRdb's version includes in-frame clones alone and lacks a portion of them. The profile shows around 78,000 clones, about 78% of them singletons. The sequences come from peripheral blood, collected from a patient treated with radiotherapy plus ipilimumab. These receptors came from a human donor with non-small cell lung cancer who had a partial response to radiotherapy plus ipilimumab. Some clones in this sample may be carry-over from other donors' samples.

The chain carries TRBV2 and TRBJ2-7, with D tentatively TRBD1 (6 bases). The CDR3 runs to 14 residues. Germline CDR1 and CDR2: SNHLY and FYNNEI. The ends were cut back, 7 bases at V and 0 bases at J, with 13 bases in the middle. The CDR3 coding sequence is TGTGCCAGCACTAAGTGGGACAACTCCTACGAGCAGTACTTC. It translates to CASTKWDNSYEQYF.

The chain links TRBV9 to TRBJ2-1; the D gene is possibly TRBD2 (7 bases). The length of the CDR3 is 14 residues. V lost 3 bases and J lost 10, with 17 bases in between. Germline V lookup: CDR1 SGDLS, CDR2 YYNGEE. CDR3 sequence reads: CASSAPPEGGEQFF. In DNA, the CDR3 is TGTGCCAGCAGCGCCCCACCAGAGGGGGGGGAGCAGTTCTTC.

This clone was detected a few times. CDR3 DNA: TGTGCCAGCTATGCACTTCGCAGGGCATATCAGCCCCAGCATTTT. It translates to CASYALRRAYQPQHF. The chain couples TRBV28 to TRBJ1-5, with a weak D call TRBD1 (5 bases). V dropped 8 bases and J dropped 5 bases, with 19 bases sitting between them. Germline CDR1 MDHEN, CDR2 SYDVKM. The CDR3 loop spans 15 amino acids.